Presented here are 16 T cell receptor beta chains from one specimen sequenced in a study of blood T cells in healthy people across ages. For the second PCR, which ran for 7 to 11 cycles, a sample-barcoded 5' primer and a J-beta primer mix were used. TCRdb used MiXCR to reprocess the 5' RACE reads, holding one entry per CDR3 protein. The repertoire holds about 2 million distinct CDR3 sequences, with roughly 49% as singletons. Source material: blood. These receptors originate from a woman aged 35 to 49 in good health.

This chain connects TRBV28 to TRBJ2-5; D tentatively fits TRBD1 or TRBD2 (7 bases each). Trimming pared 7 bases from V and 7 bases from J, leaving 22 bases between. CDR3 length: 15 residues. CDR1 is MDHEN and CDR2 is SYDVKM in the germline V gene. CDR3 residues: CASTAGGGLEGTQYF. The DNA for the CDR3 is TGTGCCAGCACCGCAGGGGGGGGGCTGGAAGGGACCCAGTACTTC.

There are a few counts of this clonotype. The V gene is TRBV28, the J gene TRBJ2-7, with 14 nucleotides matching TRBD2. The J segment lost 3 bases and the V segment lost 3 bases, leaving 4 bases of the junction unmatched. Germline CDR1 reads MDHEN; CDR2 reads SYDVKM. This CDR3 is built from 16 residues. DNA for the CDR3: TGTGCCAGCAGTTTCGGACTAGCGGGGGGTCTCTACGAGCAGTACTTC. Translating it yields CASSFGLAGGLYEQYF.

The sample holds a few counts of this clonotype. The chain is built from TRBV10-3 and TRBJ2-7, with a weak D call TRBD1 (5 bases). Trimming removed 7 bases from V and 3 bases from J, with 13 bases in between. CDR1 and CDR2 (germline): ENHRY, SYGVKD. This CDR3 contains 13 residues. CDR3 in amino acids: CAIKVTTGYEQYF. The CDR3 DNA is TGTGCCATCAAAGTCACCACAGGCTACGAGCAGTACTTC.

This clonotype has just a few counts. The V and J genes are TRBV5-1 and TRBJ2-7; D is possibly TRBD1 (6 bases). Germline CDR1 and CDR2: SGHRS and YFSETQ. This CDR3 contains 15 residues. Trimming took off 0 bases at V and 0 bases at J, with 10 bases between the two ends. CDR3 DNA: TGCGCCAGCAGCTTGGCCGACAGGAGCTCCTACGAGCAGTACTTC. Translation: CASSLADRSSYEQYF.

This rearrangement joins TRBV13 to TRBJ2-5, with 8 bases fitting TRBD1. The germline V gene has CDR1 PRHDT and CDR2 FYEKMQ (reference sequence). Trimming took 3 bases from V and 5 from J; bases not matched to a gene: 11. The length of the CDR3 is 16 residues. CDR3 sequence (DNA): TGTGCCAGCAGCTTGGGAGGACAGGGTCTTCTGGAGACCCAGTACTTC. Translating gives CASSLGGQGLLETQYF.

This chain uses TRBV24-1 with TRBJ2-2; TRBD2 aligns across 7 bases. Germline-derived CDR1 and CDR2 are KGHDR and SFDVKD. The V gene end was trimmed by 5 bases and the J gene end by 6 bases; junction bases not matched to a gene: 2. The CDR3 is made up of 13 amino acids. The CDR3 here is CATSARGSGELFF. The CDR3 DNA reads as TGTGCCACCAGTGCGCGGGGGTCCGGGGAGCTGTTTTTT.

The chain recombines TRBV20-1 with TRBJ2-3; TRBD2 matches at 10 bases. The CDR3 runs 15 residues. In germline, CDR1 is DFQATT, CDR2 SNEGSKA (reference sequence). Germline trimming cut 6 bases from V and 2 bases from J; bases unmatched to any gene: 8. The CDR3 protein is CSAPWTSGTTDTQYF. Written as DNA, the CDR3 is TGCAGTGCCCCCTGGACTAGCGGAACCACAGATACGCAGTATTTT.

This clonotype has more than one count but fewer than ten. CDR3 nucleotides: TGTGCCAGCAGAAGAACGACCTCGGGCGGGGGCTTGGGCAAAAACATTCAGTACTTC. This sequence encodes CASRRTTSGGGLGKNIQYF. The rearrangement links TRBV27 to TRBJ2-4; weak D call: TRBD2 (7 bases). This CDR3 is 19 amino acids long. CDR1 and CDR2 (germline): MNHEY, SMNVEV (reference sequence). Between the trimmed V and J ends, which lost 6 bases and 3 bases, there was a span of 27 bases.

This clonotype has more than one count but fewer than ten. The CDR3 region has the DNA TGTGCCACCAGCAGACATGGAGAGACCCAGTACTTC. It translates to CATSRHGETQYF. J is TRBJ2-7 and V is TRBV6-2 or TRBV6-3, with D unresolved. The assigned J gene may be wrong: the sequence end matches TRBJ2-5 better. CDR1 is MNHEY, CDR2 SVGEGT, per germline. The CDR3 loop spans 12 amino acids.

The V and J genes are TRBV2 and TRBJ2-5; D call uncertain. In germline, CDR1 is SNHLY, CDR2 FYNNEI. The V end was cut by 3 bases, the J end by 6 bases, with 5 bases between. The CDR3 totals 11 residues. The CDR3 here is CASSESQTQYF. The DNA for the CDR3 is TGTGCCAGCAGTGAGAGTCAGACCCAGTACTTC.

The V call is TRBV3-1, the J call TRBJ1-1; D is undetermined. This CDR3 region has 11 residues. The V end was cut by 2 bases, the J end by 8 bases, with 6 bases between. The V gene's germline CDR1 is LGHDT and CDR2 YNNKEL (reference sequence). The CDR3 sequence: CASSQRQEAFF. The DNA of the CDR3 is TGTGCCAGCAGCCAAAGGCAAGAAGCTTTCTTT. Variable domain in full (rest from reference TRBV3-1 and TRBJ1-1): DTAVSQTPKYLVTQMGNDKSIKCEQNLGHDTMYWYKQDSKKFLKIMFSYNNKELIINETVPNRFSPKSPDKAHLNLHINSLELGDSAVYFCASSQRQEAFFGQGTRLTVV.

The genes are TRBV20-1 and TRBJ2-3; TRBD1 matches 7 bases. Germline V gene data show CDR1 as DFQATT and CDR2 as SNEGSKA (reference sequence). This CDR3 contains 16 residues. After removal of 3 bases from V and 5 bases from J, the junction contained 14 bases not matched to a gene. Here the CDR3 reads CSARPPTGVRRDTQYF. The CDR3 nucleotides read TGCAGTGCTAGGCCACCAACAGGGGTCAGAAGAGATACGCAGTATTTT.

This clonotype was found a few times. The chain combines TRBV6-5 with TRBJ1-4; possible D gene TRBD1, 6 bases. V was trimmed by 6 bases and J by 7 bases, leaving 15 bases between them. The CDR3 runs 14 residues. Germline CDR1 and CDR2: MNHEY and SVGAGI. The DNA of the CDR3 is TGTGCCAGCAGACTACAGGGATTCCCTGAAAAACTGTTTTTT. It codes for CASRLQGFPEKLFF.

This clonotype was counted a few times. V usage is TRBV20-1 and J usage is TRBJ2-5; TRBD2 aligns across 9 bases. The length of the CDR3 is 17 residues. V lost 0 bases, J lost 1 base, and 9 bases stayed unmatched. Germline lookup yields CDR1 DFQATT and CDR2 SNEGSKA (reference sequence). DNA for the CDR3: TGCAGTGCTAGAGATGAGCTTCTACTAGCGGGCCAAGAGACCCAGTACTTC. Protein: CSARDELLLAGQETQYF.

The chain combines TRBV28 with TRBJ1-1, with 7 bases lining up with TRBD1. CDR3 length equals 14 residues. Per germline, CDR1 MDHEN and CDR2 SYDVKM. V shed 6 bases and J 0 bases; nucleotides not matched to a gene: 4. This chain's CDR3 is CASRRQGVNTEAFF. The CDR3 DNA follows: TGTGCCAGCAGAAGACAGGGAGTGAACACTGAAGCTTTCTTT.

The V and J genes are TRBV6-5 and TRBJ2-5, with 9 bases lining up with TRBD2. The CDR3 totals 16 residues. CDR1 is MNHEY, CDR2 SVGAGI, per germline. V shed 6 bases and J 5 bases; nucleotides not matched to a gene: 13. The CDR3 DNA reads as TGTGCCAGCAGGCGCCTCTTGGCGGGGGGGGTTGAGACCCAGTACTTC. This codes for CASRRLLAGGVETQYF.